The next 25 T cell receptor beta chains were all read from a single sample in a study of beta chain features in type 1 diabetes. Reverse transcription of all isolated RNA meant that expressed TCRB transcripts were sequenced. Libraries were prepared by immunoSEQ multiplex PCR; TCRdb keeps only in-frame clonotypes and omits some of them. The sample has some 500,000 clones; 10% to 12% are singletons. The sample comprised naive CD4+ T cells from blood. The receptors originated from a woman in her late teens or twenties in good health.

The J gene is TRBJ2-3, the V gene TRBV29-1, with 10 bases lining up with TRBD2. CDR1 is SQVTM, CDR2 ANQGSEA, per germline. CDR3 length equals 15 residues. The ends lost 3 bases at V and 6 bases at J; junction bases unmatched: 9. CDR3 amino acids: CSVDRLAGVPDTQYF. In DNA, the CDR3 is TGCAGCGTTGATAGGCTAGCGGGAGTTCCCGATACGCAGTATTTT.

The genes are TRBV4-2 and TRBJ2-1, with 16 bases fitting TRBD2. From germline, CDR1 is LGHNA and CDR2 YNFKEQ. V gave up 0 bases and J gave up 11 bases; unmatched junction bases: 4. This CDR3 has 16 amino acids. CDR3 in amino acids: CASSQDPGLAGGKQFF. CDR3 bases: TGTGCCAGCAGCCAAGATCCGGGACTAGCGGGGGGGAAGCAGTTCTTC.

This chain connects TRBV28 to TRBJ2-7; 9 bases line up with TRBD1. Germline assignment: CDR1 MDHEN and CDR2 SYDVKM. The CDR3 is made up of 15 amino acids. Germline trimming cut 6 bases from V and 3 bases from J; bases unmatched to any gene: 9. This chain's CDR3 is CASSPGGQGDYEQYV. The CDR3 nucleotides are TGTGCCAGCAGCCCGGGGGGACAGGGTGACTACGAGCAGTACGTC.

This clone showed up just a few times. CDR3 region: CASSLEGSGANVLTF. The CDR3 nucleotides are TGTGCCAGCAGCTTAGAAGGGTCTGGGGCCAACGTCCTGACTTTC. The chain couples TRBV13 to TRBJ2-6; no clear D. The V gene's germline CDR1 is PRHDT and CDR2 FYEKMQ (reference sequence). This CDR3 is built from 15 residues. Deletions cut 1 base from V and 1 base from J, with 5 bases between.

The V gene is TRBV28, the J gene TRBJ2-2; the D call may be TRBD1 or TRBD2 (5 bases each). Looked up from germline, CDR1 is MDHEN and CDR2 is SYDVKM. The CDR3 spans 15 residues. V was trimmed by 4 bases and J by 4 bases, leaving 13 bases between them. The CDR3 region is CASSSRDRGTGELFF. In DNA, the CDR3 is TGTGCCAGCAGTTCCCGGGACCGCGGCACCGGGGAGCTGTTTTTT.

On this clone itself: This CDR3 is also generated by other DNA sequences in the sample. The chain employs TRBV9 and TRBJ2-1; TRBD2 agrees at 7 bases. The CDR3 loop spans 15 amino acids. Trimming at V came to 3 bases and at J to 1 base, leaving 4 bases not matched to a gene. The germline gives CDR1 SGDLS, CDR2 YYNGEE. The CDR3 reads CASSALSGSYNEQFF. The CDR3 DNA reads as TGTGCCAGCAGCGCGCTTAGCGGGTCCTACAATGAGCAGTTCTTC.

This clone was detected only a few times. This rearrangement joins TRBV18 to TRBJ2-7; weak D call: TRBD1 (6 bases). The CDR3 contains 13 residues. Trimming left V 6 bases short and J 2 bases short, with 11 bases between. CDR1 and CDR2 from the germline V gene are KGHSH and LQKENI. CDR3 residues: CASSYGQPYEQYV. For the CDR3, the DNA is TGTGCCAGCTCGTACGGACAGCCCTACGAGCAGTACGTC.

This clone was seen a handful of times. The rearrangement joins TRBV7-9 to TRBJ2-3, with a possible D match to TRBD2 (5 bases). The V end was cut by 2 bases, the J end by 3 bases, with 15 bases between. The length of the CDR3 is 16 residues. Per germline, CDR1 SEHNR and CDR2 FQNEAQ (reference sequence). The CDR3: CASSLPRTGETDTQYF. CDR3 DNA sequence: TGTGCCAGCAGCTTACCCCGGACCGGGGAGACAGATACGCAGTATTTT.

This chain joins TRBV2 and TRBJ1-4; tentative D call: TRBD1 (5 bases). Germline lookup yields CDR1 SNHLY and CDR2 FYNNEI. Trimming removed 6 bases from V and 5 bases from J, with 7 bases in between. CDR3 size: 12 residues. Written as DNA, the CDR3 is TGTGCCAGCAGCAGACAGAATGAAAAACTGTTTTTT. This sequence encodes CASSRQNEKLFF. The entire variable domain, with the rest obtained from reference TRBV2 and TRBJ1-4, is as follows: EPEVTQTPSHQVTQMGQEVILRCVPISNHLYFYWYRQILGQKVEFLVSFYNNEISEKSEIFDDQFSVERPDGSNFTLKIRSTKLEDSAMYFCASSRQNEKLFFGSGTQLSVL.

The chain has TRBV7-9 and TRBJ2-1; D remains unclear. V shed 1 base and J shed 8 bases, with 12 bases lying between them. CDR1 and CDR2 from the germline V gene are SEHNR and FQNEAQ (reference sequence). CDR3 size: 14 residues. The CDR3 reads CASSLVANLYEQFF. For the CDR3, the DNA is TGTGCCAGCAGCTTAGTCGCCAACTTGTATGAGCAGTTCTTC.

This clone was observed a few times. V gene TRBV2 combines with J gene TRBJ2-7, with no clear D. The CDR3 is 14 residues long. V lost 6 bases and J lost 6, with 18 bases in between. CDR1 is SNHLY, CDR2 FYNNEI, per germline. The CDR3 loop reads CASRGWVGSSEQYV. The CDR3 region has the DNA TGTGCCAGCAGGGGGTGGGTAGGGTCAAGCGAGCAGTACGTC.

This clone was counted a few times. This clone may be a read error of a much larger clone one base away. The V call is TRBV6-5, the J call TRBJ2-3; D gene unclear. This CDR3 is 11 amino acids long. Trimming took off 5 bases at V and 2 bases at J, with 2 bases between the two ends. The V gene's germline CDR1 is MNHEY and CDR2 SVGAGI. DNA for the CDR3: TGTGCCAGCAGTACCACAGATACGCAGTATTTT. It specifies CASSTTDTQYF.

The chain joins TRBV5-6 to TRBJ2-5, with 9 positions matching TRBD1. The germline CDR1 and CDR2 sequences are SGHDT and YYEEEE. The CDR3 has 15 residues. The junction had 8 bases not matched to a gene; V was cut back by 4 bases and J by 4 bases. The CDR3: CASSRNRGPAETQYF. In DNA, the CDR3 is TGTGCCAGCAGCCGGAACAGGGGGCCGGCAGAGACCCAGTACTTC.

The CDR3 DNA sequence: TGTGCCAGCTCACAGGGGACAGCTGAAAAACTGTTTTTT. Amino acids: CASSQGTAEKLFF. The V call is TRBV18, the J call TRBJ1-4; 7 nucleotides line up with TRBD1. Germline loops: CDR1 KGHSH, CDR2 LQKENI. Unmatched junction bases numbered 3, after V lost 4 bases and J lost 7 bases. CDR3 size: 13 residues. Full variable domain (remainder filled in from reference TRBV18 and TRBJ1-4): NAGVMQNPRHLVRRRGQEARLRCSPMKGHSHVYWYRQLPEEGLKFMVYLQKENIIDESGMPKERFSAEFPKEGPSILRIQQVVRGDSAAYFCASSQGTAEKLFFGSGTQLSVL.

This rearrangement joins TRBV4-3 to TRBJ1-1; tentatively, D is TRBD1 (6 bases). There are 14 residues in the CDR3. Looked up from germline, CDR1 is LGHNA and CDR2 is YSLEER. V was trimmed by 3 bases and J by 3 bases, leaving 11 bases between them. This CDR3 reads CASSHLTGYTEAFF. Here the CDR3 DNA reads TGCGCCAGCAGCCACTTAACAGGGTACACTGAAGCTTTCTTT.

The chain joins TRBV9 to TRBJ2-3; either TRBD1 or TRBD2 may supply D (5 bases each). CDR1 and CDR2 from the germline V gene are SGDLS and YYNGEE. This CDR3 spans 14 amino acids. V was cut by 3 bases and J by 2 bases, with 10 bases left in between. The CDR3 loop reads CASSGDPLTDTQYF. The CDR3, as DNA: TGTGCCAGCAGCGGGGACCCTCTCACAGATACGCAGTATTTT.

This clone has only a few counts. The rearrangement uses TRBV7-9 and TRBJ2-3, with D perhaps TRBD2 (6 bases). The CDR3 totals 15 residues. CDR1 SEHNR and CDR2 FQNEAQ come from the germline V gene (reference sequence). V lost 5 bases and J lost 4, with 16 bases in between. The CDR3, as DNA: TGTGCCAGCAGCCATTCGGGACTGCCACCAGATACGCAGTATTTT. It is translated as CASSHSGLPPDTQYF. Drawing the rest from reference TRBV7-9 and TRBJ2-3, the complete variable domain is DTGVSQNPRHKITKRGQNVTFRCDPISEHNRLYWYRQTLGQGPEFLTYFQNEAQLEKSRLLSDRFSAERPKGSFSTLEIQRTEQGDSAMYLCASSHSGLPPDTQYFGPGTRLTVL.

This clone has a handful of counts. CDR3 in amino acids: CASSSTSGGEETQYF. CDR3 nucleotides: TGTGCCAGCAGTTCCACTAGCGGGGGAGAAGAGACCCAGTACTTC. V gene TRBV6-6 combines with J gene TRBJ2-5, with 11 bases aligning to TRBD2. Germline V gives CDR1 MNHNY, CDR2 SVGAGI (reference sequence). The CDR3 runs to 15 residues. The V gene end was trimmed by 4 bases and the J gene end by 3 bases; junction bases not matched to a gene: 4.

This clone was observed a few times. The V and J genes are TRBV4-3 and TRBJ2-1; 8 bases are a match to TRBD2. Germline V gene lookup returns CDR1 LGHNA and CDR2 YSLEER. There are 16 residues in the CDR3. The trim removed 0 bases at V and 8 bases at J, leaving 9 bases unmatched. The CDR3, as DNA: TGCGCCAGCAGCCAAGATATGGCGGGGGGAGCCGATGAGCAGTTCTTC. Translated: CASSQDMAGGADEQFF.

This clone was found a few times. This chain joins TRBV29-1 and TRBJ2-4; 7 positions agree with TRBD1. Germline V lookup: CDR1 SQVTM, CDR2 ANQGSEA. V trimming: 7 bases; J trimming: 3 bases; junction bases outside the gene matches: 3. The CDR3 runs 12 residues. The CDR3 nucleotides read TGCAGCGCCGGGACAGTCAAAAACATTCAGTACTTC. It is translated as CSAGTVKNIQYF.

The chain uses TRBV25-1 and TRBJ1-2; 7 nucleotides align to TRBD1. The CDR3 length is 14 residues. The V and J ends lost 6 bases and 8 bases, in that order; junction bases with no gene match: 12. Germline V CDR1 and CDR2: MGHDK, SYGVNS. The CDR3 coding sequence is TGTGCCAGCAGGGAACGCGCGACAGGGAGCGGCTACACCTTC. Encoded protein: CASRERATGSGYTF.

The table lists this clone with many counts. DNA for the CDR3: TGCGCCAGCACCGCGGAATTAGCCAAAAACATTCAGTACTTC. It encodes CASTAELAKNIQYF. The chain couples TRBV23-1 to TRBJ2-4; no clear D. TRBV23-1 is filed as an ORF, its function uncertain. The CDR3 loop spans 14 amino acids. V was shortened by 7 bases and J by 0 bases, with 10 bases between the two germline ends.

This chain joins TRBV7-9 and TRBJ2-7; D gene uncertain. Between the trimmed V and J ends, which lost 2 bases and 5 bases, there was a span of 13 bases. Germline lookup yields CDR1 SEHNR and CDR2 FQNEAQ (reference sequence). CDR3 size: 14 residues. The CDR3, as DNA: TGTGCCAGCAGCTTAACTATCACAGCAGACGAGCAGTACTTC. Translated, it gives CASSLTITADEQYF.

This clone was seen a handful of times. This CDR3 is also generated by other DNA sequences in the sample. The genes are TRBV7-3 and TRBJ2-2; no reliable D call. The germline CDR1 and CDR2 sequences are SGHTA and FQGTGA. V was cut by 2 bases and J by 1 base, with 2 bases left in between. CDR3 length: 13 residues. DNA of the CDR3: TGTGCCAGCAGCTTATTGAACACCGGGGAGCTGTTTTTT. Protein sequence: CASSLLNTGELFF. Using reference TRBV7-3 and TRBJ2-2 for the parts outside the CDR3, the full variable domain is GAGVSQTPSNKVTEKGKYVELRCDPISGHTALYWYRQSLGQGPEFLIYFQGTGAADDSGLPNDRFFAVRPEGSVSTLKIQRTERGDSAVYLCASSLLNTGELFFGEGSRLTVL.

This clone was observed a handful of times. This rearrangement joins TRBV4-3 to TRBJ2-2; D remains ambiguous. This CDR3 has 16 amino acids. Germline V lookup: CDR1 LGHNA, CDR2 YSLEER. V was pared by 1 base and J by 4 bases, with 13 bases between. The CDR3: CASSQVRLYGTGELFF. The DNA of the CDR3 is TGCGCCAGCAGCCAAGTCCGTCTATATGGCACCGGGGAGCTGTTTTTT.